The T cell receptor (beta chain) under discussion was sequenced for a study of blood T cell repertoires in COVID-19. The length of the CDR3 is 15 residues. The V and J ends lost 0 bases and 8 bases, in that order; junction bases with no gene match: 7. Per germline, CDR1 SGHRS and CDR2 YFSETQ. Produced via immunoSEQ multiplex PCR; TCRdb's table is partial and in-frame only. The profile shows 94,000 or so clones, around 80% of them singletons. The V call is TRBV5-1, the J call TRBJ2-1; 8 bases fit TRBD1. The receptor was derived from a man aged 55 to 70 with acute or convalescent COVID-19. Input material: peripheral blood. The CDR3: CASSLGQGRTDEQFF. CDR3 in DNA: TGCGCCAGCAGCTTGGGACAGGGGAGGACCGATGAGCAGTTCTTC.